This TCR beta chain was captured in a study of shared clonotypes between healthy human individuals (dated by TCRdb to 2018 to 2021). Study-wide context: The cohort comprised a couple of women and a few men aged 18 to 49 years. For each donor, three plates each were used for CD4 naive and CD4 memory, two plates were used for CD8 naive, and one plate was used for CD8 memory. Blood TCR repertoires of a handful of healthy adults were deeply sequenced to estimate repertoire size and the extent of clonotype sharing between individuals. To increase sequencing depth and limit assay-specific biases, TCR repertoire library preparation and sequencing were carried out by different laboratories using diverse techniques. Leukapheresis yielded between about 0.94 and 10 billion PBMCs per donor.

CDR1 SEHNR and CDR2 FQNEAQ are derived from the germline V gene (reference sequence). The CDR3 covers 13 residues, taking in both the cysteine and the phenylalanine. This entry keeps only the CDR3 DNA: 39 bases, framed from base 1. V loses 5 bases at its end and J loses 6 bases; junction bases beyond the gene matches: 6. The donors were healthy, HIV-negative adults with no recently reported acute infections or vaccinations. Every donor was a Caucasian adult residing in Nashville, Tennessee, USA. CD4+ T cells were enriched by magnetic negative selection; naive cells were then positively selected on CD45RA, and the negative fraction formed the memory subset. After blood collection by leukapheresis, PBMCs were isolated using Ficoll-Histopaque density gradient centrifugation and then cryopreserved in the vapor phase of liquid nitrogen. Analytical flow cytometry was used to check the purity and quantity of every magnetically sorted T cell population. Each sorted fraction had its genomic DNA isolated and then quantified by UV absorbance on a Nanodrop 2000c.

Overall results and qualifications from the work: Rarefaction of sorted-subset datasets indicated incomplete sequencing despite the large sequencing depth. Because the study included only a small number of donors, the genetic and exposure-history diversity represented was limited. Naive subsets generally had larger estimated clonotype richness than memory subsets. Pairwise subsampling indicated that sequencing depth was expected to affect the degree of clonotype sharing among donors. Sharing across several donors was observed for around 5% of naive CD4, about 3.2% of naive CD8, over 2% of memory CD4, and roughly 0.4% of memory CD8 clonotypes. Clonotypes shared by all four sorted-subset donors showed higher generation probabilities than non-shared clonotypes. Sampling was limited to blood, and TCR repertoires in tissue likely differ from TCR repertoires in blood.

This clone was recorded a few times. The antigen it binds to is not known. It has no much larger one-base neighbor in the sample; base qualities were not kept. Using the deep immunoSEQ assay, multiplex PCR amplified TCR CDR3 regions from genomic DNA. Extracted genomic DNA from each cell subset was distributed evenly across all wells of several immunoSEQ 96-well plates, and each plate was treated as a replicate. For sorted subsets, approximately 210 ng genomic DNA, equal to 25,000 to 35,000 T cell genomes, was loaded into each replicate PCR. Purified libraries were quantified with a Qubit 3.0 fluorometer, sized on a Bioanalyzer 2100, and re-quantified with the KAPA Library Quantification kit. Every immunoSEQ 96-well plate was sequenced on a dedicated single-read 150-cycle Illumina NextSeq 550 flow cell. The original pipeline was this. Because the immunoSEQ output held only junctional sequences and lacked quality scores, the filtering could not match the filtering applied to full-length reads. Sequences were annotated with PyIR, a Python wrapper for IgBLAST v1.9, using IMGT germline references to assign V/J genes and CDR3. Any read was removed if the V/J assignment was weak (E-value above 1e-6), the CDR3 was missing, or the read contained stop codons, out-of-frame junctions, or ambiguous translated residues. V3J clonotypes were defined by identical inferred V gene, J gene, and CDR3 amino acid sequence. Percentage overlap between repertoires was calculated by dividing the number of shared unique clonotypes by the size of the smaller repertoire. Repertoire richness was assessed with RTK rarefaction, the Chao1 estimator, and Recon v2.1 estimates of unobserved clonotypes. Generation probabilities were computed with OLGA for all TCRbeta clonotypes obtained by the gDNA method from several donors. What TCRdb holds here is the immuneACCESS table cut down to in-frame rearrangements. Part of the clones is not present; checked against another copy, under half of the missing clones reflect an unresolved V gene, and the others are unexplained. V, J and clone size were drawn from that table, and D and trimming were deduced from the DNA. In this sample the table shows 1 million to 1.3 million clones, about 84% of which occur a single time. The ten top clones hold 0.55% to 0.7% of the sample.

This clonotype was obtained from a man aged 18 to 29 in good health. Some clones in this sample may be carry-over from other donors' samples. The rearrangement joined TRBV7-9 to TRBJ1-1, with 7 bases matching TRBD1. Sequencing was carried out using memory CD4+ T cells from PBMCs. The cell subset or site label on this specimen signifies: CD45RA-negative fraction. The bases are TGTGCCAGCAGCCGACAGGGCCCCTCTGAAGCTTTCTTT. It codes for CASSRQGPSEAFF.